Reported below is one T cell receptor (beta chain). Its antigen is not known. Germline assignment: CDR1 SGHAT and CDR2 FQNNGV. The CDR3 runs to 14 residues. V lost 5 bases and J lost 0, with 11 bases in between. These data belong to a study of beta chain features in type 1 diabetes. Isolated RNA was reverse transcribed in full, so expressed TCRB transcripts were sequenced. Generated by immunoSEQ multiplex PCR, the TCRdb table keeps only in-frame clones and is missing some. The sample records over 100,000 clones, roughly 43% being singletons. Study-wide results and limits: In comparison with healthy donors, patients had naive, central memory and Treg TCRB repertoires that appeared more similar.

Naive, central memory, regulatory and stem cell-like memory cells within the CD4+ compartment were sorted using CD45RO/CCR7/CD25/CD127/CD95/CD27. V gene TRBV11-2 combines with J gene TRBJ2-7, with a possible D match to TRBD2 (5 bases). This TCR was recovered from a woman aged 18-29 years in good health. The sample taken for sequencing was stem cell memory CD4+ T cells from blood. CDR3 coding DNA: TGTGCCAGCAGCCCCGGAGGCCTCTCCTACGAGCAGTACTTC. Translating gives CASSPGGLSYEQYF.